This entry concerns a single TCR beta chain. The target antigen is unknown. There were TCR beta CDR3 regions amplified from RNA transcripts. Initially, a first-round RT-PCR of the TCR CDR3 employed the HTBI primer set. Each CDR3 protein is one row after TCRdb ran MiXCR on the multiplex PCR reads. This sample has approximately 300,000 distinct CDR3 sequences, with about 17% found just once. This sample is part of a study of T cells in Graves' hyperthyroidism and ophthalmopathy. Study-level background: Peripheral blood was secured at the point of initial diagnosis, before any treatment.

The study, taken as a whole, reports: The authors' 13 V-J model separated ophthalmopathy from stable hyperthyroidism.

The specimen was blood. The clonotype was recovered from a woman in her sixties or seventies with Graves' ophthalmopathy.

DNA of the CDR3: TGTGCCAGCAGGATACCTGGGGCCAACGTCCTGACTTTC. Residues: CASRIPGANVLTF. The chain carries TRBV28 and TRBJ2-6; unclear D gene. V gave up 6 bases and J gave up 2 bases, with 5 bases separating them. The germline CDR1 and CDR2 sequences are MDHEN and SYDVKM. This CDR3 region has 13 residues.